This is a list of T cell receptor beta chains from one sample in a study of a mutant IDH1 vaccine in newly diagnosed glioma. For these TCRs, the target antigens are not known. Assay used: immunoSEQ multiplex PCR; TCRdb lists only in-frame clones, some missing. The data hold approximately 110,000 clones, with 85% to 90% observed a single time. This specimen consisted of PBMCs, obtained from a glioma patient whose treatment included an IDH1 peptide vaccine. These receptors were collected from a woman aged 45-65 years with glioma. The CDR3 runs from the conserved cysteine through the conserved F or W. D genes are given only for firm matches. The size field is filled for only some rows; it gives once, few, many or a size class.

d_gene	v_gene	j_gene	abundance	CDR3nt	CDR3aa
NA	TRBV7-9	TRBJ2-1	NA	TGTGCCAGCAGCTTATTACTCAATGAGCAGTTCTTC	CASSLLLNEQFF
NA	TRBV28	TRBJ1-2	NA	TGTGCCAGCAGTTTAATTTCAGCGTTAGGAAATAGTAAGGGCTACACCTTC	CASSLISALGNSKGYTF
TRBD1	TRBV19	TRBJ2-2	few	TGTGCCAGTAGGAGGACAGGCAACACCGGGGAGCTGTTTTTT	CASRRTGNTGELFF
TRBD1	TRBV9	TRBJ2-1	once	TGTGCCAGCAGCGTTTTGGGACAGGGGGCTAGGGATGAGCAGTTCTTC	CASSVLGQGARDEQFF
NA	TRBV16	TRBJ2-1	NA	TGTGCCAGCAGCCCCCAGGTAGGGGTCAATGAGCAGTTCTTC	CASSPQVGVNEQFF
TRBD1	TRBV9	TRBJ1-4	NA	TGTGCCAGCAGCGTGACAGGGGCTTCTAATGAAAAACTGTTTTTT	CASSVTGASNEKLFF
NA	TRBV27	TRBJ1-5	NA	TGTGCCAGCAGTTTATTGCCTCCTAGCAATCAGCCCCAGCATTTT	CASSLLPPSNQPQHF
NA	TRBV30	TRBJ1-1	NA	TGTGCCTGGAGTGTACGAAGACTATTGAAAGCTTTCTTT	CAWSVRRLLKAFF
NA	TRBV5-4	TRBJ1-1	NA	TGTGCCAGCAGCTTAGCAAACACTGAAGCTTTCTTT	CASSLANTEAFF
NA	TRBV25-1	TRBJ1-1	NA	TGTGCCAGCAGGCGGGAAAATTTGGGAGCTTTCTTT	CASRRENLGAFF
NA	TRBV6-1	TRBJ1-2	NA	TGTGCCAGCACAGACCCAGCTAACTATGGCTACACCTTC	CASTDPANYGYTF
NA	TRBV5-1	TRBJ1-2	NA	TGCGCCAGCAGCCTCAATGAGGGCAACTATGGCTACACCTTC	CASSLNEGNYGYTF
TRBD1	TRBV4-1	TRBJ1-5	NA	TGCGCCAGCAGCCAAGCCGGGACAGGGGGGTATCAGCCCCAGCATTTT	CASSQAGTGGYQPQHF
TRBD1	TRBV6-1	TRBJ1-5	NA	TGTGCCAGCAGCGACAGGGGGCTGATTCAGCCCCAGCATTTT	CASSDRGLIQPQHF
NA	TRBV30	TRBJ1-1	NA	TGTGCCTGCAATGTTGGGGGTGGCACTGAAGCTTTCTTT	CACNVGGGTEAFF
NA	TRBV9	TRBJ1-1	NA	TGTGCCAGCAGCGTAGGCAGGGGAAACACTGAAGCTTTCTTT	CASSVGRGNTEAFF
TRBD1	TRBV6-1	TRBJ2-7	NA	TGTGCCAGCAAAAAGACAGGGGGCGCCTACGAGCAGTACTTC	CASKKTGGAYEQYF
NA	TRBV19	TRBJ1-1	NA	TGTGCCAGTAGTCTAAGACAGTACACTGAAGCTTTCTTT	CASSLRQYTEAFF
TRBD1	TRBV10-3	TRBJ2-7	NA	TGTGCCATCAATCCCGACAGGGGGGCCGAAACCTACGAGCAGTACTTC	CAINPDRGAETYEQYF
TRBD1	TRBV28	TRBJ2-7	NA	TGTGCCAGCAGTACCCCAACAGGGGGCGCCCCCTACGAGCAGTACTTC	CASSTPTGGAPYEQYF
TRBD1	TRBV7-9	TRBJ1-2	NA	TGTGCCAGCAGCGCCCAGGGGACAGGGGATGGCTACACCTTC	CASSAQGTGDGYTF
NA	TRBV5-1	TRBJ2-1	NA	TGCGCCAGCAGCTCTTTCAGGGAAGGTGAGCAGTTCTTC	CASSSFREGEQFF
NA	TRBV28	TRBJ2-3	NA	TGTGCCAGCAGACCAGGGGGGTGGCACACAGATACGCAGTATTTT	CASRPGGWHTDTQYF
NA	TRBV7-9	TRBJ1-6	NA	TGTGCCAGCAGCCAAGATGGCCAGACAGGTTCACCCCTCCACTTT	CASSQDGQTGSPLHF
NA	TRBV19	TRBJ2-2	NA	TGTGCCAGTAGTCAGATGGCACTAAACACCGGGGAGCTGTTTTTT	CASSQMALNTGELFF
TRBD1	TRBV28	TRBJ2-2	NA	TGTGCCAGCAAACCGGGACAGGAAGCCACCGGGGAGCTGTTTTTT	CASKPGQEATGELFF
NA	TRBV19	TRBJ2-3	NA	TGTGCCAGTAGTATAAGGGTCTCATCTAGCACAGATACGCAGTATTTT	CASSIRVSSSTDTQYF
TRBD2	TRBV28	TRBJ2-7	once	TGTGCCAGCAGGGGACTAGCGGGAGAAAACGAGCAGTACTTC	CASRGLAGENEQYF
NA	TRBV6-5	TRBJ2-1	NA	TGTGCCAGCAGCCCAGACAGCTACAATGAGCAGTTCTTC	CASSPDSYNEQFF
NA	TRBV21-1	TRBJ2-7	NA	TGTGCCAGCGGGTCCTCCGGGACTAGCGTCTTGGCGCAGTACTTC	CASGSSGTSVLAQYF
TRBD1	TRBV28	TRBJ1-5	NA	TGTGCCAGCAGAAAGCCGGGACAGGGGGCCTATCAGCCCCAGCATTTT	CASRKPGQGAYQPQHF
TRBD1	TRBV6-6	TRBJ1-6	few	TGTGCCAGCAGTTACTCAAGAGGACAGGTCAATTCACCCCTCCACTTT	CASSYSRGQVNSPLHF
NA	TRBV28	TRBJ2-5	NA	TGTGCCAGCAGTTTATTGCTCGCCTCCAGCCGGGTGGAGACCCAGTACTTC	CASSLLLASSRVETQYF
NA	TRBV27	TRBJ2-1	once	TGTGCCAGCCGGGGACTTTCCTCCTACAATGAGCAGTTCTTC	CASRGLSSYNEQFF
TRBD1	TRBV6-4	TRBJ2-1	NA	TGTGCCAGCAGGCCCGGGCAGGGGGTATACAATGAGCAGTTCTTC	CASRPGQGVYNEQFF
NA	TRBV18	TRBJ2-7	NA	TGTGCCAGCTCCCCATTAGGGAGGCAGGGACCCTACGAGCAGTACTTC	CASSPLGRQGPYEQYF
TRBD1	TRBV19	TRBJ1-5	NA	TGTGCCAGTAGGGGGGGGACAGCCCAATCAAGTCAGCCCCAGCATTTT	CASRGGTAQSSQPQHF